This entry lists 26 T cell receptor beta chains sequenced from one sample in a study of T-cell reconstitution after alpha-beta-depleted transplantation in children. Unique molecular identifiers featured in how the TCRbeta library was prepared. One entry per CDR3 protein results from TCRdb running MiXCR on the PCR reads. The repertoire holds over 200,000 distinct CDR3 sequences, with 8.5% to 10% as singletons. The specimen was PBMCs from the stem cell graft donor, collected from the stem cell graft. The receptors come from a human donor who donated a stem cell graft to a child with acute lymphoblastic leukemia.

This clonotype was seen only a few times. The chain combines TRBV6-5 with TRBJ1-1, with D possibly matching TRBD1 (5 bases). The V end lost 4 bases, the J end lost 4 bases, and 13 bases lay between the germline ends. This CDR3 contains 14 residues. In germline, CDR1 is MNHEY, CDR2 SVGAGI. In DNA, the CDR3 is TGTGCCAGCAGTTCAGCCGGAGGGGCCACTGAAGCTTTCTTT. Translated, it gives CASSSAGGATEAFF.

J is TRBJ1-5 and V is TRBV27; 7 bases map to TRBD1. Trimming at V came to 6 bases and at J to 9 bases, leaving 11 bases not matched to a gene. The CDR3 runs to 14 residues. Germline CDR1 MNHEY, CDR2 SMNVEV (reference sequence). CDR3 coding DNA: TGTGCCAGCAGCCTAGCGGGACAGCGCACGCCCCAGCATTTT. Translation gives CASSLAGQRTPQHF.

This clonotype was found many times. This CDR3 is CASSFFGSNNYGYTF. The DNA for the CDR3 is TGTGCCAGCAGTTTTTTTGGATCGAACAACTATGGCTACACCTTC. The gene calls are TRBV12-3 or TRBV12-4 and TRBJ1-2; no reliable D call. The V end was cut by 3 bases, the J end by 2 bases, with 13 bases between. This CDR3 has 15 amino acids.

This clonotype appeared a few times. J is TRBJ2-7 and V is TRBV12-3 or TRBV12-4, with 7 bases that match TRBD2. V lost 4 bases to trimming and J lost 1 base; unmatched junction nucleotides: 10. This CDR3 spans 16 amino acids. In DNA, the CDR3 is TGTGCCAGCAGTTCCCTGGCCGGAGCGGGGTCCTACGAGCAGTACTTC. Its protein is CASSSLAGAGSYEQYF.

The table lists this clonotype with many counts. The chain is built from TRBV29-1 and TRBJ2-4, with D unresolved. V was trimmed by 1 base and J by 8 bases, leaving 9 bases between them. Germline lookup yields CDR1 SQVTM and CDR2 ANQGSEA. The CDR3 is 12 amino acids. The CDR3 sequence is CSVEAAGDIQYF. The CDR3 DNA is TGCAGCGTTGAAGCAGCCGGAGACATTCAGTACTTC.

This clonotype was recorded at least ten times. The rearrangement uses TRBV5-1 and TRBJ2-2, with D perhaps TRBD2 (7 bases). V dropped 4 bases and J dropped 5 bases, with 21 bases sitting between them. This CDR3 has 17 amino acids. Germline V CDR1 and CDR2: SGHRS, YFSETQ. CDR3 protein: CASSPDSYGGTTGELFF. Here the CDR3 DNA reads TGCGCCAGCAGCCCAGACAGCTACGGGGGGACAACCGGGGAGCTGTTTTTT.

This chain links TRBV18 with TRBJ2-7; TRBD1 is a possible D gene (6 bases). Deletions cut 0 bases from V and 5 bases from J, with 11 bases between. This CDR3 has 14 residues. CDR1 KGHSH and CDR2 LQKENI come from the germline V gene. CDR3 in DNA: TGTGCCAGCTCACCACCACCCGACAGGAACGAGCAGTACTTC. It encodes CASSPPPDRNEQYF.

With respect to this clonotype: A much more abundant neighbour one base away suggests this may be a read error. The chain carries TRBV3-1 and TRBJ1-3, with D hard to call. Germline values: CDR1 LGHDT, CDR2 YNNKEL (reference sequence). This CDR3 is built from 12 residues. The CDR3 is CASSPPGNTTYF. The DNA for the CDR3 is TGTGCCAGCAGCCCACCGGGAAACACCACATATTTT.

The V gene is TRBV20-1, the J gene TRBJ1-4; D might be TRBD1 (5 bases). The CDR3 has 14 residues. With 6 bases removed from V and 0 bases from J, the gap between germline ends came to 11 bases. Germline lookup yields CDR1 DFQATT and CDR2 SNEGSKA (reference sequence). The CDR3 region is CSATGLPTNEKLFF. Here the CDR3 DNA reads TGCAGTGCAACGGGACTTCCAACTAATGAAAAACTGTTTTTT.

This chain links TRBV6-6 with TRBJ1-2; no reliable D call. The CDR3 sequence is 13 residues long. The V and J ends lost 11 bases and 0 bases respectively, with 13 bases between them. Germline CDR1 MNHNY, CDR2 SVGAGI (reference sequence). The CDR3, as DNA: TGTGCCGCGGAGAGTCCCGCTAACTATGGCTACACCTTC. It codes for CAAESPANYGYTF.

This clonotype was observed many times. The chain combines TRBV6-1 with TRBJ1-3; D gene ambiguous. V lost 4 bases and J lost 0, with 10 bases in between. CDR3 size: 15 residues. Germline assignment: CDR1 MNHNS and CDR2 SASEGT. CDR3 nucleotides: TGTGCCAGCAGTGTCAACGCTCGCTCTGGAAACACCATATATTTT. Translating it yields CASSVNARSGNTIYF.

This clonotype has a count of ten or more. J is TRBJ2-3 and V is TRBV5-1; D not resolved. This CDR3 has 14 residues. Trimming left V 1 base short and J 0 bases short, with 6 bases between. Germline V gives CDR1 SGHRS, CDR2 YFSETQ. The CDR3 sequence is CASSLYGSTDTQYF. The CDR3, as DNA: TGCGCCAGCAGCTTGTACGGGAGCACAGATACGCAGTATTTT.

This clonotype has more than one count but fewer than ten. V and J are TRBV15 and TRBJ1-2; possibly TRBD1 for D (5 bases). V lost 0 bases and J lost 2, with 16 bases in between. CDR3 length: 17 residues. Germline CDR1 and CDR2: LNHNV and YYDKDF (reference sequence). The CDR3 protein is CATSREDRDLTNYGYTF. CDR3 in DNA: TGTGCCACCAGCAGAGAGGACCGGGACTTAACCAACTATGGCTACACCTTC.

This clonotype was detected ten times or more. This chain connects TRBV18 to TRBJ2-1; 14 nucleotides line up with TRBD2. CDR3 size: 16 residues. V trimming: 6 bases; J trimming: 7 bases; junction bases outside the gene matches: 8. CDR1 is KGHSH and CDR2 is LQKENI in the germline V gene. CDR3 bases: TGTGCCAGCTCGGGACTAGCGGGGGAATTAGGGAATGAGCAGTTCTTC. This encodes CASSGLAGELGNEQFF.

The chain uses TRBV25-1 and TRBJ2-2; D remains ambiguous. CDR3 length equals 14 residues. Per the germline V gene, CDR1 is MGHDK and CDR2 is SYGVNS. Trimming removed 0 bases from V and 3 bases from J, with 5 bases in between. CDR3 bases: TGTGCCAGCAGTGAATATCCTTACACCGGGGAGCTGTTTTTT. This gives the protein CASSEYPYTGELFF.

The sample holds many counts of this clonotype. V gene TRBV7-9 combines with J gene TRBJ1-1; D ambiguous. V shed 6 bases and J shed 1 base, with 9 bases lying between them. The length of the CDR3 is 13 residues. Germline-derived CDR1 and CDR2 are SEHNR and FQNEAQ (reference sequence). This CDR3 is CASRELTNTEAFF. The CDR3 DNA reads TGTGCCAGCAGAGAGCTAACGAACACTGAAGCTTTCTTT.

This clonotype was observed a handful of times. The V and J genes are TRBV4-2 and TRBJ1-4; D is uncertain. This CDR3 region has 14 residues. Germline V gene data show CDR1 as LGHNA and CDR2 as YNFKEQ. With 0 bases removed from V and 11 bases from J, the gap between germline ends came to 13 bases. The CDR3 sequence: CASSQDIRPEKLFF. DNA for the CDR3: TGTGCCAGCAGCCAAGATATTAGACCTGAGAAACTGTTTTTT.

This clonotype was recorded many times. The gene calls are TRBV20-1 and TRBJ1-2; 10 bases are shared with TRBD1. Per germline, CDR1 DFQATT and CDR2 SNEGSKA (reference sequence). The CDR3 is 12 residues long. CDR3 protein: CTGQGANYGYTF. In DNA, the CDR3 is TGCACCGGACAGGGGGCTAACTATGGCTACACCTTC.

The chain combines TRBV5-1 with TRBJ2-2; a possible D gene is TRBD2 (6 bases). V was pared by 4 bases and J by 8 bases, with 12 bases between. The germline V gene has CDR1 SGHRS and CDR2 YFSETQ. The CDR3 totals 13 residues. The CDR3 nucleotides read TGCGCCAGCAGCGTCGGGACTCAAGGGGAGCTGTTTTTT. It encodes CASSVGTQGELFF.

This clonotype was counted many times. The rearrangement uses TRBV20-1 and TRBJ1-1; D remains unclear. CDR1 DFQATT and CDR2 SNEGSKA come from the germline V gene (reference sequence). Deletions cut 7 bases from V and 2 bases from J, with 8 bases between. The CDR3 extends over 11 amino acids. Written as DNA, the CDR3 is TGCAGTGTACCTTTTAACACTGAAGCTTTCTTT. It specifies CSVPFNTEAFF.

The table lists this clonotype with a few counts. The V gene is TRBV30, the J gene TRBJ1-6; 9 bases align to TRBD1. The CDR3 is 14 residues long. V shed 5 bases, J shed 6 bases, and the junction held 5 bases outside the gene matches. Per germline, CDR1 GTSNPN and CDR2 SVGIG (reference sequence). CDR3 in DNA: TGTGCCTGGGGCCGGGGACAGGGTAATTCACCCCTCCACTTT. Its protein product is CAWGRGQGNSPLHF.

The genes are TRBV7-2 and TRBJ2-7, with 9 bases identical to TRBD2. The CDR3 contains 15 residues. The junction had 6 bases not matched to a gene; V was cut back by 4 bases and J by 2 bases. From germline, CDR1 is SGHTA and CDR2 FQGNSA. CDR3 residues: CASSWGLATTYEQYF. CDR3 nucleotide sequence: TGTGCCAGCAGCTGGGGACTAGCCACAACCTACGAGCAGTACTTC.

V and J are TRBV27 and TRBJ1-2, with D unresolved. The germline CDR1 and CDR2 sequences are MNHEY and SMNVEV (reference sequence). The CDR3 totals 13 residues. V lost 5 bases, J lost 2 bases, and 9 bases lay in between. Here the CDR3 reads CASSRAGNYGYTF. In nucleotides, the CDR3 is TGTGCCAGCAGTAGGGCGGGGAACTATGGCTACACCTTC.

This clonotype was observed at least ten times. The chain couples TRBV29-1 to TRBJ2-3; D unclear. Between the trimmed V and J ends, which lost 7 bases and 1 base, there was a span of 12 bases. Germline V gene sequence: CDR1 SQVTM, CDR2 ANQGSEA. The CDR3 covers 13 residues. The CDR3 is CSAGSSGTDTQYF. CDR3 DNA sequence: TGCAGCGCCGGGTCCAGTGGCACAGATACGCAGTATTTT.

This clonotype appeared many times. The gene calls are TRBV9 and TRBJ2-7, with 9 bases lining up with TRBD2. This CDR3 comprises 15 residues. Trimming took 1 base from V and 7 from J; bases not matched to a gene: 9. The germline V gene encodes CDR1 SGDLS and CDR2 YYNGEE. CDR3 bases: TGTGCCAGCAGCGTATCAGGCGGGGGGGCAGAAGAGCAGTACTTC. Amino acid sequence: CASSVSGGGAEEQYF.

The CDR3 here is CASSQDSTGAETQYF. The CDR3, as DNA: TGCGCCAGCAGCCAAGATTCGACAGGGGCAGAGACCCAGTACTTC. The chain has TRBV4-3 and TRBJ2-5; 8 bases match TRBD1. V shed 0 bases, J shed 4 bases, and the junction held 4 bases outside the gene matches. The CDR3 extends over 15 amino acids. Germline V CDR1 and CDR2: LGHNA, YSLEER.